This T cell receptor beta chain was identified in a study of shared clonotypes between healthy human individuals (dated by TCRdb to about 2020). As for the study more broadly: Two women and a few men aged 18 to 49 years were included in the cohort. For each donor, CD4 naive and CD4 memory were each given three plates, CD8 naive was given two plates, and CD8 memory was given one plate. The study deeply sequenced blood TCR repertoires of several healthy adults to estimate repertoire size and the extent of clonotype sharing between individuals. To increase sequencing depth and limit assay-specific biases, TCR repertoire library preparation and sequencing were carried out by different laboratories using diverse techniques. Leukapheresis yielded between about 0.9 and 8.9 billion PBMCs per donor.

For the CD8 naive samples, CD45RO-negative cells were positively selected for CCR7, yielding a CD45RA+CCR7+ population from which TemRA cells were excluded. Healthy HIV-negative adults with no recently reported acute infections or vaccinations were included as donors. Every donor was a Caucasian adult residing in Nashville, Tennessee, USA. Blood was collected by leukapheresis, and PBMCs were isolated by Ficoll-Histopaque density gradient centrifugation and then cryopreserved in liquid nitrogen vapor phase. Analytical flow cytometry was used to check the purity and quantity of each magnetically sorted T cell population. Genomic DNA was isolated from every sorted fraction and measured by UV absorbance on a Nanodrop 2000c. As concerns this clone: Its antigen target is currently unknown. No quality values exist for individual bases; no much larger clone is one base distant.

What the authors observed across the whole study: Higher generation probabilities were observed for clonotypes shared by all four sorted-subset donors than for non-shared clonotypes. When four donors were compared, the shared fraction of clonotypes was 5% to 6.5% for naive CD4, roughly 3.4% for naive CD8, roughly 2.5% for memory CD4, and about 0.36% for memory CD8. Naive subsets generally had larger estimated clonotype richness than memory subsets did. Sampling was restricted to blood, and TCR repertoires in tissue are likely to differ from TCR repertoires in blood. Pairwise subsampling led to the expectation that sequencing depth would affect the degree of clonotype sharing among donors. Incomplete sequencing was indicated by rarefaction of sorted-subset datasets, despite the large sequencing depth. The small number of donors limited the genetic and exposure-history diversity represented.

Using the deep immunoSEQ assay, multiplex PCR amplified TCR CDR3 regions from genomic DNA. Extracted genomic DNA from each cell subset was distributed evenly across all wells of several immunoSEQ 96-well plates, and each plate was treated as a replicate. For sorted subsets, about 200 ng genomic DNA, equal to about 30,000 T cell genomes, was loaded into each replicate PCR. Purified libraries were measured with a Qubit 3.0 fluorometer, size-checked on a Bioanalyzer 2100, and measured again with the KAPA Library Quantification kit. Each immunoSEQ 96-well plate was sequenced on its own single-read 150-cycle Illumina NextSeq 550 flow cell. The published analysis was carried out like this. Because the immunoSEQ output included only junctional sequences and no quality scores, the filtering could not be the same as the filtering used for full-length reads. To assign V/J genes and CDR3, sequences were annotated using PyIR, a Python wrapper for IgBLAST v1.9, with IMGT germline references. Reads were filtered out if the reads had weak V/J assignments (E-value above 1e-6), no CDR3, stop codons, out-of-frame junctions, or ambiguous translated residues. V3J clonotypes were defined by identical inferred V gene, J gene, and CDR3 amino acid sequence. Percentage overlap between repertoires was calculated by dividing the number of shared unique clonotypes by the size of the smaller repertoire. Three approaches were used to assess repertoire richness: RTK rarefaction, the Chao1 estimator, and Recon v2.1 estimates of unobserved clonotypes. For all TCRbeta clonotypes obtained by the gDNA method from four donors, generation probabilities were computed with OLGA. TCRdb took this table from immuneACCESS and kept in-frame rearrangements with V and J called. Such tables lack part of the clones; where checked against another copy, unresolved V genes explain under half of the gap, and the rest is unexplained. V, J and clone size derive from that table, while D and trimming were established from the DNA sequence. In this sample the table shows around 1,900,000 clones, 93% of which occur a single time. The ten biggest clones cover over 1.5% of the sample.

Sequencing used naive CD8+ T cells from PBMCs. The meaning of the sample's cell subset or site label: CD45RA+CCR7+. This sequence originates from a man between 18 and 29 years old in good health. Some clones in this sample may be carry-over from other donors' samples.

In nucleotide form, the sequence is TGTGCCAGCAGAAATACCAGACTAGCGGGAGAAGAGACCCAGTACTTC. This translates into CASRNTRLAGEETQYF. This sequence uses TRBV11-2 and TRBJ2-5, with 12 bases aligning to TRBD2. V is trimmed back by 6 bases and J by 3 bases, and the junction contains 8 bases that no gene match accounts for. Based on the germline V gene, the CDR1 and CDR2 sequences are SGHAT and FQNNGV. The CDR3 runs 16 residues from the cysteine to the phenylalanine. Only the CDR3 DNA is retained, 48 bases long and in frame from the first base.